The rows below give T cell receptor beta chains drawn from one sample of a study of cytomegalovirus exposure and HLA in healthy donors. Clones were sequenced by immunoSEQ multiplex PCR, and TCRdb holds only the in-frame ones, with some missing. The sample has about 150,000 clones, roughly 80% seen once. Sequencing used PBMCs. These receptors originate from a man aged 18-30 years in good health and CMV-seronegative. CDR3s include the opening cysteine and the closing phenylalanine or tryptophan. The D gene is left open where the match is weak. Size is omitted from some rows. Given values are once, few, many or a class for expanded clones.

V gene	J gene	clone size	D gene	CDR3 DNA	CDR3 protein
TRBV6-5	TRBJ2-7	NA	TRBD1	TGTGCCAGCAGTGCCGGGACAGGGAGTATCAACGAGCAGTACTTC	CASSAGTGSINEQYF
TRBV6-5	TRBJ2-2	once	NA	TGTGCCAGCAGCCAAACAGGGAAGAACACCGGGGAGCTGTTTTTT	CASSQTGKNTGELFF
TRBV2	TRBJ2-2	NA	TRBD1	TGTGCCAGCAAAAACGACAGGGAAACCGGGGAGCTGTTTTTT	CASKNDRETGELFF
TRBV4-1	TRBJ1-6	NA	NA	TGCGCCAGCAGCCAAGATCCGAGCTCCTATAATTCACCCCTCCACTTT	CASSQDPSSYNSPLHF
TRBV11-2	TRBJ2-1	NA	TRBD2	TGTGCCAGCAGCTCGGGACTAGCGGGAGTTGAGCAGTTCTTC	CASSSGLAGVEQFF
TRBV15	TRBJ2-3	NA	NA	TGTGCCACCAGCAGAGATCGGGTCGAAACAGATACGCAGTATTTT	CATSRDRVETDTQYF
TRBV7-8	TRBJ2-1	NA	TRBD2	TGTGCCAGCAGCTCTACTAGCGGGACCGGCGAGCAGTTCTTC	CASSSTSGTGEQFF
TRBV13	TRBJ2-2	NA	NA	TGTGCCAGCAGCCGACTTACAGGGCTGGCCGGGGAGCTGTTTTTT	CASSRLTGLAGELFF
TRBV28	TRBJ1-1	NA	TRBD1	TGTGCCAGCTACGACAGGGGGCACACTGAAGCTTTCTTT	CASYDRGHTEAFF
TRBV28	TRBJ2-7	NA	NA	TGTGCCAGCGGATACAGCTCCTACGAGCAGTACTTC	CASGYSSYEQYF
TRBV4-1	TRBJ1-5	once	TRBD1	TGCGCCAGCAGCCAAGTGACAGGGTCCCGGCAGCCCCAGCATTTT	CASSQVTGSRQPQHF
TRBV28	TRBJ2-7	NA	NA	TGTGCCAGCAGTCTAGCTTCTCTTTACGAGCAGTACTTC	CASSLASLYEQYF
TRBV27	TRBJ2-7	NA	NA	TGTGCCAGCAGCCGGGAGCATACCTACGAGCAGTACTTC	CASSREHTYEQYF
TRBV7-9	TRBJ2-1	NA	NA	TGTGCCAGCAGCTTAGATCCAGGGGTTCATGAGCAGTTCTTC	CASSLDPGVHEQFF
TRBV28	TRBJ1-3	NA	NA	TGTGCCAGCAGTTTAACAGCCTACTCTGGAAACACCATATATTTT	CASSLTAYSGNTIYF
TRBV2	TRBJ2-7	NA	TRBD1	TGTGCCAGCAGTTCACTGGGGGGACAGGGGGCCTACGAGCAGTACTTC	CASSSLGGQGAYEQYF
TRBV7-9	TRBJ1-2	NA	NA	TGTGCCAGCAGCTTAGGAAAGGCAGCAGGTTCGATCTATGGCTACACCTTC	CASSLGKAAGSIYGYTF
TRBV5-5	TRBJ1-1	NA	NA	TGTGCCAGCAGCTTGGCAATGGAAGCTTTCTTT	CASSLAMEAFF
TRBV10-3	TRBJ2-1	NA	TRBD2	TGTGCCACCCTCGCCGGACTAGCGGTTTCCAATGAGCAGTTCTTC	CATLAGLAVSNEQFF
TRBV7-3	TRBJ2-3	NA	NA	TGTGCCAGCAGCCCCTCCGGGGATACGCAGTATTTT	CASSPSGDTQYF
TRBV7-8	TRBJ1-5	NA	NA	TGTGCCAGCAGCTTAGGATCAGGGATGGACAATCAGCCCCAGCATTTT	CASSLGSGMDNQPQHF
TRBV7-2	TRBJ1-5	NA	NA	TGTGCCAGCAGCTTAAGCGCTTTACTCAATCAGCCCCAGCATTTT	CASSLSALLNQPQHF
TRBV29-1	TRBJ1-4	NA	NA	TGCAGCGTTGGTGGGGGGTATGAAAAACTGTTTTTT	CSVGGGYEKLFF
TRBV28	TRBJ1-3	once	NA	TGTGCCAGCAGTTCTGGACTCACCATATATTTT	CASSSGLTIYF
TRBV5-1	TRBJ2-4	NA	TRBD1	TGCGCCAGCAGGTACGGTCAGGGGGCGAGAAATGAAAACATTCAGTACTTC	CASRYGQGARNENIQYF
TRBV19	TRBJ2-4	NA	TRBD1	TGTGCCAGTAGTATAGCTTGGGACAGCTGGGGAAACATTCAGTACTTC	CASSIAWDSWGNIQYF
TRBV7-2	TRBJ1-1	NA	NA	TGTGCCAGCAGCACACCCAACACTGAAGCTTTCTTT	CASSTPNTEAFF
TRBV28	TRBJ2-1	NA	TRBD2	TGTGCCAGCAGTTTCCTAGCGGACTACAATGAGCAGTTCTTC	CASSFLADYNEQFF
TRBV15	TRBJ2-6	few	NA	TGTGCCACCAGCAGAGATCGAGCTGGGGCCAACGTCCTGACTTTC	CATSRDRAGANVLTF
TRBV7-2	TRBJ2-1	few	NA	TGTGCCAGCAGCTTATTTCTGAATGAGCAGTTCTTC	CASSLFLNEQFF
TRBV2	TRBJ1-3	NA	TRBD1	TGTGCCAGCGGGGGACAGGCCGCTGGAAACACCATATATTTT	CASGGQAAGNTIYF
TRBV5-6	TRBJ1-2	NA	NA	TGTGCCAGCAGCTTGGCCAGGGCAAACTATGGCTACACCTTC	CASSLARANYGYTF
TRBV18	TRBJ1-5	NA	TRBD1	TGTGCCAGCTCACTCTACCCGGACAGGGACAATCAGCCCCAGCATTTT	CASSLYPDRDNQPQHF
TRBV27	TRBJ1-5	NA	NA	TGTGCCAGCAGCCCGGGACTGGCTAATCAGCCCCAGCATTTT	CASSPGLANQPQHF
TRBV12-5	TRBJ1-6	NA	NA	TGTGCTAGTGGTTTGGTAGGGGCTTACTCTAATTCACCCCTCCACTTT	CASGLVGAYSNSPLHF
TRBV7-6	TRBJ2-2	NA	NA	TGTGCCAGCAGCTTAGGGGTTAGCGGATACACCGGGGAGCTGTTTTTT	CASSLGVSGYTGELFF
TRBV2	TRBJ1-6	NA	NA	TGTGCCAGCAGAGACCCCGGGACACAAGATAATTCACCCCTCCACTTT	CASRDPGTQDNSPLHF
TRBV25-1	TRBJ2-7	NA	TRBD1	TGTGCCAGCAGTGAAGCGACAGGGAAAAACTCCGAGCAGTACTTC	CASSEATGKNSEQYF
TRBV4-3	TRBJ2-5	NA	NA	TGCGCCAGCAGCCAAGGCGGCCAAGAGACCCAGTACTTC	CASSQGGQETQYF
TRBV15	TRBJ2-1	NA	TRBD2	TGTGCCACCAGCAGAGGAGCTGCTAGCGGGAGGAATGAGCAGTTCTTC	CATSRGAASGRNEQFF
TRBV28	TRBJ1-1	NA	NA	TGTGCCAGCAGTTTAGTGAGAGGCGCTGAAGCTTTCTTT	CASSLVRGAEAFF
TRBV30	TRBJ1-1	NA	NA	TGTGCCTGGAGTGTACGTCATAGAAAGAACACTGAAGCTTTCTTT	CAWSVRHRKNTEAFF
TRBV18	TRBJ2-5	NA	TRBD2	TGTGCCAGCTCACGTCGCCCGACTAGCGGGGGAACCCAAGAGACCCAGTACTTC	CASSRRPTSGGTQETQYF
TRBV27	TRBJ1-5	NA	NA	TGTGCCAGCAGTTTCTACCCGGCAGGGGATAATCAGCCCCAGCATTTT	CASSFYPAGDNQPQHF
TRBV5-4	TRBJ2-1	NA	NA	TGTGCCAGCAGCTTCCAAAACAATGAGCAGTTCTTC	CASSFQNNEQFF
TRBV7-9	TRBJ1-1	NA	TRBD1	TGTGCCAGCAGCTTAAGGTGGGGGGACAGAGAGAACACTGAAGCTTTCTTT	CASSLRWGDRENTEAFF
TRBV28	TRBJ2-7	NA	NA	TGTGCCAGCAGTTTGGGCAGGGCCTTCAGGATGGAGCAGTACTTC	CASSLGRAFRMEQYF